Listed below are T cell receptor beta chains from one sample, sequenced in a study of spatial heterogeneity in lung cancer. From the 5' RACE reads, TCRdb called clonotypes with MiXCR, one entry per CDR3 protein. Of about 50,000 distinct CDR3 sequences detected, 6.5% to 8% appear once; the ten largest clones hold around an eighth. This sample comprised PBMCs, obtained at surgery. The receptors here all came from a female donor with early-stage non-small cell lung cancer. Both conserved end residues are part of each CDR3. The order of the fields is J gene, D gene, clone size, V gene, CDR3 protein, CDR3 DNA. A D gene is named only where the DNA matches it firmly. Only some rows state a clone size, as once, few, many or a class for expanded clones.

j_gene: TRBJ2-3
d_gene: .
abundance: many
v_gene: TRBV24-1
CDR3aa: CATSDRTPGIRTDTQYF
CDR3nt: TGTGCCACCAGTGATCGTACCCCGGGTATCAGAACAGATACGCAGTATTTT

j_gene: TRBJ1-5
d_gene: TRBD1
abundance: once
v_gene: TRBV24-1
CDR3aa: CATSDRTGTGDCQPQRF
CDR3nt: TGTGCCACCAGTGACCGCACCGGGACAGGGGACTGTCAGCCCCAGCGTTTT

j_gene: TRBJ1-3
d_gene: .
abundance: few
v_gene: TRBV20-1
CDR3aa: CSARSSDPPGNTIYF
CDR3nt: TGCAGTGCTAGATCCTCGGATCCTCCTGGAAACACCATATATTTT

j_gene: TRBJ2-3
d_gene: .
abundance: .
v_gene: TRBV6-5
CDR3aa: CASSSQGRVGDTQNF
CDR3nt: TGTGCCAGCAGTTCACAGGGAAGGGTTGGAGATACGCAGAATTTT

j_gene: TRBJ1-1
d_gene: TRBD1
abundance: few
v_gene: TRBV20-1
CDR3aa: CSARVMTGAGTEAFF
CDR3nt: TGCAGTGCTAGAGTCATGACAGGGGCAGGCACTGAAGCTTTCTTT

j_gene: TRBJ2-2
d_gene: TRBD2
abundance: .
v_gene: TRBV5-1
CDR3aa: CASSSGRQGGELFF
CDR3nt: TGCGCCAGCAGCTCCGGGAGGCAGGGCGGGGAGCTGTTTTTT

j_gene: TRBJ1-3
d_gene: TRBD1
abundance: few
v_gene: TRBV28
CDR3aa: CASSGTGSGNTIYF
CDR3nt: TGTGCCAGCAGCGGGACAGGGTCTGGAAACACCATATATTTT

j_gene: TRBJ1-1
d_gene: TRBD1
abundance: .
v_gene: TRBV10-3
CDR3aa: CAISADRGNTEAFF
CDR3nt: TGTGCCATCAGTGCGGACAGGGGAAACACTGAAGCTTTCTTT

j_gene: TRBJ2-3
d_gene: .
abundance: many
v_gene: TRBV5-1
CDR3aa: CASSLQRNEGGTQYF
CDR3nt: TGCGCCAGCAGCTTACAACGAAACGAGGGAGGTACGCAGTATTTT

j_gene: TRBJ1-2
d_gene: .
abundance: many
v_gene: TRBV7-2
CDR3aa: CASSLSSFIPRRENYGYTF
CDR3nt: TGTGCCAGCAGCTTAAGTTCTTTCATACCCCGGAGGGAGAACTATGGCTACACCTTC

j_gene: TRBJ1-3
d_gene: .
abundance: few
v_gene: TRBV6-5
CDR3aa: CASSNGNTIYF
CDR3nt: TGTGCCAGCAGTAACGGAAACACCATATATTTT

j_gene: TRBJ2-2
d_gene: TRBD2
abundance: few
v_gene: TRBV7-2
CDR3aa: CASSPRTSGTTGELFF
CDR3nt: TGTGCCAGCAGCCCCCGGACTAGCGGGACCACCGGGGAGCTGTTTTTT

j_gene: TRBJ1-2
d_gene: .
abundance: .
v_gene: TRBV4-3
CDR3aa: CASSQDYGGGYTF
CDR3nt: TGCGCCAGCAGCCAAGATTATGGGGGCGGCTACACCTTC

j_gene: TRBJ2-1
d_gene: .
abundance: many
v_gene: TRBV4-3
CDR3aa: CASSQSGGAYNEQFF
CDR3nt: TGCGCCAGCAGCCAATCAGGGGGGGCCTACAATGAGCAGTTCTTC

j_gene: TRBJ1-1
d_gene: .
abundance: many
v_gene: TRBV6-2/TRBV6-3
CDR3aa: CASTPQGMNTEAFF
CDR3nt: TGTGCCAGCACCCCCCAAGGCATGAACACTGAAGCTTTCTTT

j_gene: TRBJ2-7
d_gene: .
abundance: many
v_gene: TRBV20-1
CDR3aa: CSADPIGGEGVNF
CDR3nt: TGCAGTGCTGACCCCATCGGGGGCGAGGGGGTTAACTTC

j_gene: TRBJ2-3
d_gene: .
abundance: .
v_gene: TRBV3-1
CDR3aa: CASSQRNTATDTQYF
CDR3nt: TGTGCCAGCAGCCAACGCAATACGGCCACAGATACGCAGTATTTT

j_gene: TRBJ2-1
d_gene: .
abundance: few
v_gene: TRBV4-2
CDR3aa: CASSQEPFPYNEQFF
CDR3nt: TGTGCCAGCAGCCAAGAACCGTTTCCCTACAATGAGCAGTTCTTC

j_gene: TRBJ1-2
d_gene: .
abundance: .
v_gene: TRBV3-1
CDR3aa: CASSQDVFQGDTF
CDR3nt: TGTGCCAGCAGCCAAGATGTCTTCCAGGGCGACACCTTC

j_gene: TRBJ2-7
d_gene: .
abundance: many
v_gene: TRBV7-8
CDR3aa: CASSLEQGDSYEQYF
CDR3nt: TGTGCCAGCAGCTTAGAACAGGGTGACTCCTACGAGCAGTACTTC

j_gene: TRBJ2-1
d_gene: .
abundance: medium-sized
v_gene: TRBV14
CDR3aa: CASSPYMLAYNEQFF
CDR3nt: TGTGCCAGCAGCCCGTACATGCTTGCCTACAATGAGCAGTTCTTC

j_gene: TRBJ1-2
d_gene: TRBD1
abundance: .
v_gene: TRBV12-3/TRBV12-4
CDR3aa: CASSPGGPAIAF
CDR3nt: TGTGCCAGCAGTCCAGGGGGCCCCGCTATCGCCTTC

j_gene: TRBJ2-6
d_gene: .
abundance: many
v_gene: TRBV29-1
CDR3aa: CSGMVGSGANVLTF
CDR3nt: TGCAGCGGAATGGTGGGGTCTGGGGCCAACGTCCTGACTTTC

j_gene: TRBJ2-1
d_gene: TRBD1
abundance: .
v_gene: TRBV7-9
CDR3aa: CASSLGETGKKFF
CDR3nt: TGTGCCAGCAGCTTAGGCGAGACAGGGAAAAAATTCTTC

j_gene: TRBJ1-1
d_gene: .
abundance: many
v_gene: TRBV20-1
CDR3aa: CSASPPEVGVQGTTEAFF
CDR3nt: TGCAGTGCTAGTCCCCCGGAGGTGGGGGTTCAAGGAACCACTGAAGCTTTCTTT

j_gene: TRBJ1-2
d_gene: TRBD1
abundance: many
v_gene: TRBV3-1
CDR3aa: CASSQDPTGGRGYTF
CDR3nt: TGTGCCAGCAGCCAAGATCCGACAGGGGGACGTGGCTACACCTTC

j_gene: TRBJ2-3
d_gene: .
abundance: many
v_gene: TRBV28
CDR3aa: CASSLLSDTQYF
CDR3nt: TGTGCCAGCAGTTTATTGTCGGATACGCAGTATTTT

j_gene: TRBJ2-5
d_gene: .
abundance: many
v_gene: TRBV7-9
CDR3aa: CASSLGQTNQETQYF
CDR3nt: TGTGCCAGCAGCTTAGGACAGACAAACCAAGAGACCCAGTACTTC

j_gene: TRBJ2-5
d_gene: TRBD1
abundance: many
v_gene: TRBV20-1
CDR3aa: CSASPRTGGGETQYF
CDR3nt: TGCAGTGCTAGCCCAAGGACAGGGGGCGGGGAGACCCAGTACTTC

j_gene: TRBJ1-2
d_gene: .
abundance: .
v_gene: TRBV7-2
CDR3aa: CASSLGGAHGYTF
CDR3nt: TGTGCCAGCAGCTTGGGGGGGGCCCATGGCTACACCTTC